This section outlines one T cell receptor beta chain sequence together with its context. Its specificity is not known. The data derive from a study of pediatric ulcerative colitis. Findings of the study overall: Acute severe colitis showed lower rectal diversity from clonal expansions.

Profiled with immunoSEQ multiplex PCR; TCRdb holds only in-frame clones, not every one. This sample has 15,000 to 20,000 clones, with roughly three quarters found just once. Germline V gives CDR1 SNHLY, CDR2 FYNNEI. The CDR3 is 20 residues long. The V gene end was trimmed by 5 bases and the J gene end by 3 bases; junction bases not matched to a gene: 18. One to two pinch biopsies were taken from the rectum during colonoscopy. Control subjects, colonoscoped for suspected IBD, had macroscopically and histologically normal endoscopy. Specimen: gut tissue. The source of this sequence is a boy younger than 18 who was a control in a study of pediatric ulcerative colitis. The chain combines TRBV2 with TRBJ2-2, with 10 bases lining up with TRBD2. CDR3 DNA sequence: TGTGCCAGCAGTACCCCTCGGGTCGGGCTAGCGGGAGTTGACACCGGGGAGCTGTTTTTT. Translation: CASSTPRVGLAGVDTGELFF.